This TCR beta chain was observed in a study of cytomegalovirus exposure and HLA in healthy donors. Study details: Earlier work reported 117 million unique TCR beta sequences from about 190 million T cells.

The PCR employed 60 Vbeta primers together with 13 Jbeta primers. Clones were sequenced by immunoSEQ multiplex PCR, and TCRdb holds only the in-frame ones, with some missing. The profile shows approximately 150,000 clones, approximately 65% of them singletons. V was pared by 1 base and J by 2 bases, with 6 bases of the junction left unmatched. This CDR3 has 16 residues. Per the germline V gene, CDR1 is LGHNA and CDR2 is YNFKEQ. The chain employs TRBV4-2 and TRBJ2-5; 8 bases agree with TRBD2. The sample was PBMCs. The clonotype was recovered from a woman aged 60-70 years in good health and CMV-seronegative. The CDR3 DNA is TGTGCCAGCAGCCAAGGGGGCACTAGCGGACAAGAGACCCAGTACTTC. Translated: CASSQGGTSGQETQYF.